The subject of this entry is one T cell receptor beta chain. Per the germline V gene, CDR1 is SGHTA and CDR2 is FQGTGA. With 0 bases clipped from V and 9 bases from J, the junction kept 8 bases outside the gene matches. This CDR3 region has 15 residues. These data come from a study of T cell changes during pregnancy in multiple sclerosis. Clones were read by immunoSEQ multiplex PCR, and TCRdb kept only the in-frame ones, dropping some. The table has about 61,000 clones, 85% to 90% seen once; the top ten hold 0.85% to 0.95%. This TCR derives from a female donor in good health, enrolled as a control in a pregnancy study. This sequence joins TRBV7-3 and TRBJ2-1; 7 nucleotides agree with TRBD1. The specimen was peripheral blood, collected in the first trimester of pregnancy. The CDR3 is CASSLTRDSKGEQFF. CDR3 in DNA: TGTGCCAGCAGCTTAACTCGGGACAGCAAGGGTGAGCAGTTCTTC.